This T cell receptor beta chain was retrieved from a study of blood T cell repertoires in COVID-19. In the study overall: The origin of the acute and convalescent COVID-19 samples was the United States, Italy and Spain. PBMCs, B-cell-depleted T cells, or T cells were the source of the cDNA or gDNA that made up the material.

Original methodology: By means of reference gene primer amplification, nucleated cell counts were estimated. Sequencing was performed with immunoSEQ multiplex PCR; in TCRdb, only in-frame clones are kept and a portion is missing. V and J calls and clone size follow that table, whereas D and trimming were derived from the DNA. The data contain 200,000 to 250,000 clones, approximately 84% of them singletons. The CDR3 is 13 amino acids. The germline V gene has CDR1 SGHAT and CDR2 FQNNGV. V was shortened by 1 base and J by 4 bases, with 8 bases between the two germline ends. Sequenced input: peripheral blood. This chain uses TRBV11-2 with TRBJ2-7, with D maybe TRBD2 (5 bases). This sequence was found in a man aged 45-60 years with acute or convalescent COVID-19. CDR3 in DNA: TGTGCCAGCAGCTTAGTGGGGAGATACGAGCAGTACTTC. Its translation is CASSLVGRYEQYF.